Here is one TCR beta chain with its context. The data belong to a study of blood T cell repertoires in COVID-19. Libraries were prepared by immunoSEQ multiplex PCR; TCRdb keeps only in-frame clonotypes and omits some of them. This table has 15,000 to 20,000 clones, over 75% appearing once. Germline-derived CDR1 and CDR2 are LNHNV and YYDKDF (reference sequence). V shed 4 bases, J shed 3 bases, and the junction held 4 bases outside the gene matches. The CDR3 spans 15 residues. This chain connects TRBV15 to TRBJ1-5, with 9 positions matching TRBD1. The source is a man between 65 and 80 years old with COVID-19, enrolled during active disease. The sequencing sample was made of peripheral blood. The CDR3 DNA reads TGTGCCACCAGCAACCGGGACAGGGTCAATCAGCCCCAGCATTTT. Protein product: CATSNRDRVNQPQHF.